A selection of T cell receptor beta chains follows, all from one sample in a study of T cell changes during pregnancy in multiple sclerosis. Profiled with immunoSEQ multiplex PCR; TCRdb holds only in-frame clones, not every one. The sample shows about 20,000 clones, about 87% of them seen only once. The source was CD8+ T cells from peripheral blood mononuclear cells, collected in the third trimester of pregnancy. These receptors were obtained from a female donor in good health, enrolled as a control in a pregnancy study. CDR3s include the opening cysteine and the closing phenylalanine or tryptophan. D genes are given only for firm matches. The size field is filled for only some rows; it gives once, few, many or a size class.

size: -; J: TRBJ1-6; D: -; V: TRBV23-1; length: 19; DNA: TGCGCCAGCAGCGTGTGCGGGGCCCATACGAGCTCCTATAATTCACCCCTCCACTTT; CDR3: CASSVCGAHTSSYNSPLHF
size: -; J: TRBJ1-1; D: TRBD1; V: TRBV7-9; length: 16; DNA: TGTGCCAGCAACACCCCGGGACAGGGGATGAACACTGAAGCTTTCTTT; CDR3: CASNTPGQGMNTEAFF
size: -; J: TRBJ2-7; D: -; V: TRBV20-1; length: 11; DNA: TGCAGTGCAAATAAGCGCTACGAGCAGTACTTC; CDR3: CSANKRYEQYF
size: -; J: TRBJ2-3; D: TRBD2; V: TRBV10-2; length: 15; DNA: TGCGCCAGCAGGCTCCAGCGGGGCTACCTGTTTACGCAGTATTTT; CDR3: CASRLQRGYLFTQYF
size: -; J: TRBJ2-5; D: -; V: TRBV2; length: 15; DNA: TGTGCCAGCAGGAGAACTGACAGATTCCAAGAGACCCAGTACTTC; CDR3: CASRRTDRFQETQYF
size: -; J: TRBJ1-1; D: -; V: TRBV18; length: 16; DNA: TGTGCCAGCTCACCACCGGTTAAGGGGTCTATCACTGAAGCTTTCTTT; CDR3: CASSPPVKGSITEAFF
size: -; J: TRBJ1-5; D: -; V: TRBV6-6; length: 15; DNA: TGTGCCAGCGACAAACTTGTTAATAGCAATCAGCCCCAGCATTTT; CDR3: CASDKLVNSNQPQHF
size: -; J: TRBJ1-1; D: -; V: TRBV7-8; length: 15; DNA: TGTGCCAGCAGCTTAGCGACATCCCCGGCCACTGAAGCTTTCTTT; CDR3: CASSLATSPATEAFF
size: -; J: TRBJ2-7; D: -; V: TRBV19; length: 14; DNA: TGTGCCAGTAGTCCCATAGGCGGGTCCTACGAGCAGTACTTC; CDR3: CASSPIGGSYEQYF
size: -; J: TRBJ2-7; D: TRBD2; V: TRBV6-5; length: 15; DNA: TGTGCCAGCAGTTTGTTGGGAGGGTCCCTCTACGAGCAGTACTTC; CDR3: CASSLLGGSLYEQYF
size: -; J: TRBJ1-1; D: -; V: TRBV29-1; length: 13; DNA: TGCAGCGCCGGGGAGGGCGAGAACACTGAAGCTTTCTTT; CDR3: CSAGEGENTEAFF
size: -; J: TRBJ2-1; D: -; V: TRBV28; length: 13; DNA: TGTGCCAGCAGCCAGGGCTTCTACAATGAGCAGTTCTTC; CDR3: CASSQGFYNEQFF
size: -; J: TRBJ2-1; D: -; V: TRBV2; length: 15; DNA: TGTGCCAGCAGCACAGGGACCTTAAGAAGCAATGAGCAGTTCTTC; CDR3: CASSTGTLRSNEQFF
size: once; J: TRBJ1-2; D: TRBD1; V: TRBV5-8; length: 15; DNA: TGTGCCAGCAGTTGGGGACAGGCCGCTAACTATGGCTACACCTTC; CDR3: CASSWGQAANYGYTF
size: once; J: TRBJ1-2; D: -; V: TRBV4-2; length: 16; DNA: TGTGCCAGCAGCCCTCGGGGGGCAGAAAGTAACTATGGCTACACCTTC; CDR3: CASSPRGAESNYGYTF
size: -; J: TRBJ1-1; D: TRBD1; V: TRBV7-8; length: 17; DNA: TGTGCCAGCAGCGGTGGACAGGGGCTACTTATGAACACTGAAGCTTTCTTT; CDR3: CASSGGQGLLMNTEAFF
size: -; J: TRBJ1-2; D: TRBD1; V: TRBV27; length: 20; DNA: TGTGCCAGCAGTTTATTTTATGGGGGACAGGGAAAGGAGGAAAACTATGGCTACACCTTC; CDR3: CASSLFYGGQGKEENYGYTF
size: -; J: TRBJ2-7; D: -; V: TRBV28; length: 14; DNA: TGTGCCAGCAGTTTAGTGCAGGGCCCAGGCGAGCAGTACTTC; CDR3: CASSLVQGPGEQYF
size: -; J: TRBJ2-1; D: -; V: TRBV5-5; length: 16; DNA: TGTGCCAGCAGCCGGTCAGGGGACATCCCATACAATGAGCAGTTCTTC; CDR3: CASSRSGDIPYNEQFF
size: -; J: TRBJ1-4; D: -; V: TRBV28; length: 14; DNA: TGTGCCAGCAGTTTTGCCAGGGGAGGGGAAAAACTGTTTTTT; CDR3: CASSFARGGEKLFF
size: -; J: TRBJ1-1; D: TRBD1; V: TRBV19; length: 12; DNA: TGTGCCTCCCAGACAGGGCAAGCTGAAGCTTTCTTT; CDR3: CASQTGQAEAFF
size: -; J: TRBJ2-5; D: -; V: TRBV2; length: 12; DNA: TGTGCCAGCCGAGGGGGCCAAGAGACCCAGTACTTC; CDR3: CASRGGQETQYF
size: -; J: TRBJ1-1; D: -; V: TRBV6-6; length: 13; DNA: TGTGCCAGCAGCGAAAAGAGGAACACTGAAGCTTTCTTT; CDR3: CASSEKRNTEAFF
size: -; J: TRBJ2-6; D: -; V: TRBV27; length: 17; DNA: TGTGCCAGCAGTTTCCTGGACGGACTTTCTGGGGCCAACGTCCTGACTTTC; CDR3: CASSFLDGLSGANVLTF
size: -; J: TRBJ2-7; D: -; V: TRBV25-1; length: 16; DNA: TGTGCCAGCAGTGAACTGGACAGATTACTACCCTACGAGCAGTACTTC; CDR3: CASSELDRLLPYEQYF
size: -; J: TRBJ2-5; D: -; V: TRBV2; length: 16; DNA: TGTGCCAGCAGTGAAGGACAGGCCTTGGGACGGGAGACCCAGTACTTC; CDR3: CASSEGQALGRETQYF
size: -; J: TRBJ2-3; D: TRBD2; V: TRBV6-4; length: 13; DNA: TGTGCCAGCAGTAGCGGGGCCACAGATACGCAGTATTTT; CDR3: CASSSGATDTQYF
size: -; J: TRBJ1-5; D: -; V: TRBV30; length: 14; DNA: TGTGCCTGGAGTGCCCGGGGGGGAGGGATGCCCCAGCATTTT; CDR3: CAWSARGGGMPQHF
size: -; J: TRBJ2-1; D: -; V: TRBV27; length: 11; DNA: TGTGCCAGCATAAATCTGAATGAGCAGTTCTTC; CDR3: CASINLNEQFF
size: -; J: TRBJ2-2; D: -; V: TRBV6-1; length: 18; DNA: TGTGCCAGCAGTGAATATGCTAGCTTCCCAACGAACACCGGGGAGCTGTTTTTT; CDR3: CASSEYASFPTNTGELFF
size: once; J: TRBJ2-2; D: -; V: TRBV27; length: 13; DNA: TGTGCCAGCAGTTCCCTAAACACCGGGGAGCTGTTTTTT; CDR3: CASSSLNTGELFF
size: -; J: TRBJ2-1; D: TRBD2; V: TRBV6-4; length: 16; DNA: TGTGCCAGCAGTGACAGCGGGGCCAAGTCCTACAATGAGCAGTTCTTC; CDR3: CASSDSGAKSYNEQFF
size: -; J: TRBJ1-2; D: -; V: TRBV7-9; length: 13; DNA: TGTGCCAGCAGCCGCGGGGGGGCGTATGGCTACACCTTC; CDR3: CASSRGGAYGYTF
size: once; J: TRBJ2-7; D: -; V: TRBV21-1; length: 18; DNA: TGTGCCAGCAGCAAAGCGTTGGGACTAGCGGGAGGTTTCTACGAGCAGTACTTC; CDR3: CASSKALGLAGGFYEQYF
size: -; J: TRBJ1-2; D: TRBD1; V: TRBV9; length: 17; DNA: TGTGCCAGCAGCGTAGGTCGGACAGGGGGATTTAACTATGGCTACACCTTC; CDR3: CASSVGRTGGFNYGYTF
size: -; J: TRBJ2-7; D: -; V: TRBV6-1; length: 16; DNA: TGTGCCAGCAGTGGGACACCGCCGATGGAGAACTACGAGCAGTACTTC; CDR3: CASSGTPPMENYEQYF
size: few; J: TRBJ2-7; D: -; V: TRBV4-3; length: 14; DNA: TGCGCCAGCAGCCAAGGACTTGATACCTACGAGCAGTACTTC; CDR3: CASSQGLDTYEQYF
size: -; J: TRBJ2-1; D: TRBD2; V: TRBV4-2; length: 17; DNA: TGTGCCAGCAGCCAAGAGACTAGCGGGGAGGCCTACAATGAGCAGTTCTTC; CDR3: CASSQETSGEAYNEQFF
size: -; J: TRBJ2-7; D: -; V: TRBV11-2; length: 17; DNA: TGTGCCAGCAGCTCCTCCCCTAGGGACACATATGGGTCCGAGCAGTACTTC; CDR3: CASSSSPRDTYGSEQYF